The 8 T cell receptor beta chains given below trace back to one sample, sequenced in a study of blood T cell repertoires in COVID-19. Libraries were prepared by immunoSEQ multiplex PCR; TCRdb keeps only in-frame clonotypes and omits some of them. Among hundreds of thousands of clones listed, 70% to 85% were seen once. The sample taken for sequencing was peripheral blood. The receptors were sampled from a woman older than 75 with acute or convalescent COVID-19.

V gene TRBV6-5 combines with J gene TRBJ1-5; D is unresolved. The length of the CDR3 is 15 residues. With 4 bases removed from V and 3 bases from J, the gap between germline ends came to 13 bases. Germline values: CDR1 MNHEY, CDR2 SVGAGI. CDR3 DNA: TGTGCCAGCAGTTCGGCCGGGAGCAACAATCAGCCCCAGCATTTT. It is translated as CASSSAGSNNQPQHF.

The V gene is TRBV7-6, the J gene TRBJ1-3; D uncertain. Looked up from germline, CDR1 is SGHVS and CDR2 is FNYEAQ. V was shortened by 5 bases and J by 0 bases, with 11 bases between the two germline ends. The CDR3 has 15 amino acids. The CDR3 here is CASSRGVSSGNTIYF. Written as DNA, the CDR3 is TGTGCCAGCAGCCGGGGAGTGAGCTCTGGAAACACCATATATTTT.

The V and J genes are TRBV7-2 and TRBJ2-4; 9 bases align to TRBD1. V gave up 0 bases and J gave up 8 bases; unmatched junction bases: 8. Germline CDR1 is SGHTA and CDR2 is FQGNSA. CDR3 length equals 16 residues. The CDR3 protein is CASSLAFGTGLDIQYF. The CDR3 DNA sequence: TGTGCCAGCAGCTTAGCCTTCGGGACAGGGTTGGACATTCAGTACTTC.

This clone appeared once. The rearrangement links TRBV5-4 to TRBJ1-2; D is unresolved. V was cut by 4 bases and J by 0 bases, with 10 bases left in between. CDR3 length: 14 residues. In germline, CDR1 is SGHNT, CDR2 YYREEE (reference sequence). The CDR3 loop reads CASSPAAANYGYTF. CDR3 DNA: TGTGCCAGCAGCCCGGCGGCAGCTAACTATGGCTACACCTTC.

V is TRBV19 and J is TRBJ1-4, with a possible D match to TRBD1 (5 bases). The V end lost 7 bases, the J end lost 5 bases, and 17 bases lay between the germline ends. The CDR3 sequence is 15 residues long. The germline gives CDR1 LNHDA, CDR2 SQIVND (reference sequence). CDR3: CASTSGRIDNEKLFF. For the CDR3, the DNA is TGTGCCAGTACATCAGGGCGGATAGACAATGAAAAACTGTTTTTT.

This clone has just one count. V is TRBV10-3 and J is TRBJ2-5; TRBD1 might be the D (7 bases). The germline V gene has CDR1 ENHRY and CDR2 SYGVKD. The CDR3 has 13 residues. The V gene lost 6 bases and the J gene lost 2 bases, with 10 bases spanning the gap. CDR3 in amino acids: CAISQGGQETQYF. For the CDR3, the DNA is TGTGCCATCAGCCAGGGGGGTCAAGAGACCCAGTACTTC.

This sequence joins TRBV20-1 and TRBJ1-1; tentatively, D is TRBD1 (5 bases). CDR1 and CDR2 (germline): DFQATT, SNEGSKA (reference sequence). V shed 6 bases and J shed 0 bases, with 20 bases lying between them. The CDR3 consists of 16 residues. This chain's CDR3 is CSASKTGGRMNTEAFF. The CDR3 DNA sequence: TGCAGTGCAAGTAAAACAGGAGGGCGGATGAACACTGAAGCTTTCTTT.

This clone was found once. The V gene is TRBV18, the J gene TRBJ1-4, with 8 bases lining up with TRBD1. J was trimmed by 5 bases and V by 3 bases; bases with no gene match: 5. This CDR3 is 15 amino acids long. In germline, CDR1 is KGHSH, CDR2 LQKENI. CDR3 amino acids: CASSPGQGPNEKLFF. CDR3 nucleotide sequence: TGTGCCAGCTCACCTGGACAGGGACCGAATGAAAAACTGTTTTTT.